Included here is one T cell receptor (beta chain) sequence, with context. In germline, CDR1 is LNHNV, CDR2 YYDKDF (reference sequence). The CDR3 extends over 18 amino acids. The junction had 9 bases not matched to a gene; V was cut back by 0 bases and J by 3 bases. Source study methods: Amplifying reference gene primers gave estimates of nucleated cell counts. Generated by immunoSEQ multiplex PCR, the TCRdb table keeps only in-frame clones and is missing some. Clone size and V and J calls were adopted from that table, with D and trimming inferred from the DNA. Of under 150,000 clones in the sample, 75% to 90% are singletons; the top ten hold roughly 8%. Enrolled during active infection, Seattle patients were then followed longitudinally. The record originates from a study of blood T cell repertoires in COVID-19. For the study at large: Whether acute or convalescent, the COVID-19 samples came from the United States, Italy and Spain. PBMCs, B-cell-depleted T cells, or T cells provided the cDNA or gDNA that made up the material.

The sequence came from a woman in her sixties or seventies with COVID-19, enrolled during active disease. Material: peripheral blood. The genes are TRBV15 and TRBJ1-2; TRBD1 agrees at 11 bases. In nucleotides, the CDR3 is TGTGCCACCAGCAGAGATCGGACAGGGGGCGCAGGCTACTATGGCTACACCTTC. Translation: CATSRDRTGGAGYYGYTF. The whole variable domain, remainder taken from reference TRBV15 and TRBJ1-2, is DAMVIQNPRYQVTQFGKPVTLSCSQTLNHNVMYWYQQKSSQAPKLLFHYYDKDFNNEADTPDNFQSRRPNTSFCFLDIRSPGLGDTAMYLCATSRDRTGGAGYYGYTFGSGTRLTVV.